Listed below are T cell receptor beta chains from one sample, sequenced in a study of T cell responses to AZD1222 COVID-19 vaccine. Libraries were prepared by immunoSEQ multiplex PCR; TCRdb keeps only in-frame clonotypes and omits some of them. The table records 100,000 to 150,000 clones, about 89% of them present only once. Sequences were derived from peripheral blood, sampled on day 0 of AZD1222 vaccination. All receptors come from an adult in good health. The CDR3 runs from the conserved cysteine through the conserved F or W. Fields, in order: clone size, V gene, J gene, D gene, CDR3 protein, CDR3 DNA. The D gene is left open where the match is weak. Some rows have no size entry. The others give once, few or many, or a class for an expanded clone.

clone_size: .; v_call: TRBV9; j_call: TRBJ2-7; d_call: .; cdr3_aa: CASSPRVPAREQYF; cdr3_nt: TGTGCCAGCAGCCCAAGGGTCCCAGCCCGTGAGCAGTACTTC
clone_size: .; v_call: TRBV28; j_call: TRBJ2-3; d_call: .; cdr3_aa: CASSLSPPGTQYF; cdr3_nt: TGTGCCAGCAGTTTATCCCCTCCTGGGACGCAGTATTTT
clone_size: few; v_call: TRBV11-1; j_call: TRBJ2-7; d_call: TRBD2; cdr3_aa: CASTPLGGPYEQYF; cdr3_nt: TGTGCCAGCACCCCACTGGGAGGGCCCTACGAGCAGTACTTC
clone_size: .; v_call: TRBV24-1; j_call: TRBJ2-7; d_call: TRBD1; cdr3_aa: CATSDPGQGAGEQYF; cdr3_nt: TGTGCCACCAGTGACCCGGGACAGGGGGCTGGGGAGCAGTACTTC
clone_size: once; v_call: TRBV9; j_call: TRBJ2-1; d_call: TRBD1; cdr3_aa: CASSVRDRVPDEQFF; cdr3_nt: TGTGCCAGCAGCGTCCGGGACAGGGTGCCTGATGAGCAGTTCTTC
clone_size: .; v_call: TRBV11-2; j_call: TRBJ2-1; d_call: TRBD2; cdr3_aa: CASSTRTSGSYNEQFF; cdr3_nt: TGTGCCAGCAGCACCCGGACTAGCGGATCCTACAATGAGCAGTTCTTC
clone_size: .; v_call: TRBV27; j_call: TRBJ2-7; d_call: .; cdr3_aa: CASRPSETVYEQYF; cdr3_nt: TGTGCCAGCAGGCCTAGCGAAACGGTCTACGAGCAGTACTTC
clone_size: .; v_call: TRBV7-6; j_call: TRBJ1-1; d_call: .; cdr3_aa: CASSLGSNTEAFF; cdr3_nt: TGTGCCAGCAGCTTAGGCTCGAACACTGAAGCTTTCTTT
clone_size: .; v_call: TRBV10-2; j_call: TRBJ1-5; d_call: TRBD1; cdr3_aa: CASRDRVGQPQHF; cdr3_nt: TGCGCCAGCAGGGACAGGGTAGGCCAGCCCCAGCATTTT
clone_size: .; v_call: TRBV11-2; j_call: TRBJ1-1; d_call: .; cdr3_aa: CASSLGTWEAFF; cdr3_nt: TGTGCCAGCAGCCTAGGGACGTGGGAAGCTTTCTTT
clone_size: .; v_call: TRBV20-1; j_call: TRBJ2-7; d_call: .; cdr3_aa: CSASMSGNEQYF; cdr3_nt: TGCAGTGCTAGTATGAGCGGTAACGAGCAGTACTTC
clone_size: .; v_call: TRBV2; j_call: TRBJ1-2; d_call: .; cdr3_aa: CASTIRSITKGYTF; cdr3_nt: TGTGCCAGCACTATTAGATCTATAACCAAGGGCTACACCTTC
clone_size: .; v_call: TRBV10-3; j_call: TRBJ2-7; d_call: .; cdr3_aa: CAISEPAQGFSYEQYF; cdr3_nt: TGTGCCATCAGTGAGCCGGCACAGGGATTCTCCTACGAGCAGTACTTC
clone_size: .; v_call: TRBV7-9; j_call: TRBJ2-2; d_call: TRBD2; cdr3_aa: CARSGRANTGELFF; cdr3_nt: TGTGCTCGCAGCGGGAGGGCGAACACCGGGGAGCTGTTTTTT
clone_size: few; v_call: TRBV11-3; j_call: TRBJ1-1; d_call: TRBD1; cdr3_aa: CASNFGDRRNTEAFF; cdr3_nt: TGTGCCAGCAACTTTGGGGACAGGAGGAACACTGAAGCTTTCTTT
clone_size: few; v_call: TRBV24-1; j_call: TRBJ2-2; d_call: TRBD1; cdr3_aa: CATSDIIRDRGYGELFF; cdr3_nt: TGTGCCACCAGCGATATTATCCGGGACAGGGGGTACGGGGAGCTGTTTTTT
clone_size: .; v_call: TRBV6-5; j_call: TRBJ1-1; d_call: .; cdr3_aa: CASEGGLKNEAFF; cdr3_nt: TGTGCCAGCGAGGGGGGGCTTAAGAATGAAGCTTTCTTT
clone_size: .; v_call: TRBV24-1; j_call: TRBJ2-5; d_call: .; cdr3_aa: CATSDTGTHQETQYF; cdr3_nt: TGTGCCACCAGTGATACCGGGACGCACCAAGAGACCCAGTACTTC
clone_size: .; v_call: TRBV28; j_call: TRBJ2-2; d_call: .; cdr3_aa: CASSWLGDNTGELFF; cdr3_nt: TGTGCCAGCAGTTGGTTAGGGGATAACACCGGGGAGCTGTTTTTT
clone_size: .; v_call: TRBV9; j_call: TRBJ1-2; d_call: .; cdr3_aa: CASSVAPGANHYGYTF; cdr3_nt: TGTGCCAGCAGCGTAGCTCCAGGGGCAAACCACTATGGCTACACCTTC
clone_size: .; v_call: TRBV27; j_call: TRBJ1-2; d_call: TRBD1; cdr3_aa: CASSSGQGDYGYTF; cdr3_nt: TGTGCCAGCAGTTCAGGACAGGGGGACTATGGCTACACCTTC
clone_size: .; v_call: TRBV29-1; j_call: TRBJ1-2; d_call: TRBD1; cdr3_aa: CSVDSGTGVGYTF; cdr3_nt: TGCAGCGTTGACTCCGGGACAGGGGTTGGCTACACCTTC
clone_size: .; v_call: TRBV12-3/TRBV12-4; j_call: TRBJ2-7; d_call: .; cdr3_aa: CASSPDRYEQYF; cdr3_nt: TGTGCCAGCAGTCCTGACCGGTACGAGCAGTACTTC
clone_size: .; v_call: TRBV13; j_call: TRBJ2-3; d_call: .; cdr3_aa: CASSLRGKVMGTDTQYF; cdr3_nt: TGTGCCTCCAGCTTGCGGGGCAAAGTTATGGGCACAGATACGCAGTATTTT